These T cell receptor beta chains were read from a single sample in a study of T cell changes during pregnancy in multiple sclerosis. Here immunoSEQ multiplex PCR was the method, and the copy in TCRdb shows in-frame clones only, minus some. Of under 70,000 clones listed, over 90% are singletons. The specimen comprised CD4+ T cells from peripheral blood mononuclear cells, sampled after pregnancy. The receptors derive from a female donor with multiple sclerosis, enrolled in a pregnancy study. The CDR3 runs from the conserved cysteine through the conserved F or W. The order of the fields is V gene, D gene, clone size, CDR3 protein. A D gene is named only where the DNA matches it firmly. Clone sizes are given selectively: once, few, many, or a class where the clone is expanded.

v_gene: TRBV19; d_gene: TRBD1; abundance: .; CDR3aa: CASSMGTGVPSGQFF
v_gene: TRBV27; d_gene: .; abundance: .; CDR3aa: CASSRRSSDEQYF
v_gene: TRBV7-8; d_gene: .; abundance: .; CDR3aa: CASSFSGARETQYF
v_gene: TRBV30; d_gene: .; abundance: .; CDR3aa: CAWNARPDQPQHF
v_gene: TRBV19; d_gene: TRBD2; abundance: .; CDR3aa: CASSRLAAGSGANVLTF
v_gene: TRBV10-1; d_gene: TRBD2; abundance: .; CDR3aa: CASSALLAGSYEQYF
v_gene: TRBV6-5; d_gene: TRBD2; abundance: .; CDR3aa: CASRIAGNNEQFF
v_gene: TRBV15; d_gene: .; abundance: .; CDR3aa: CATSRDLGGTEAFF
v_gene: TRBV4-1; d_gene: TRBD2; abundance: .; CDR3aa: CASRGSGTGELFF
v_gene: TRBV18; d_gene: TRBD2; abundance: .; CDR3aa: CASSRLPPSGNGWEQYF
v_gene: TRBV18; d_gene: .; abundance: .; CDR3aa: CASSPTGDYGELFF
v_gene: TRBV19; d_gene: .; abundance: .; CDR3aa: CASSPLGGPGTEAFF
v_gene: TRBV6-1; d_gene: TRBD1; abundance: .; CDR3aa: CASSEQGASNQPQHF
v_gene: TRBV30; d_gene: .; abundance: .; CDR3aa: CAWSVMRNTEAFF
v_gene: TRBV9; d_gene: .; abundance: .; CDR3aa: CASSVGGGYGYTF
v_gene: TRBV30; d_gene: TRBD1; abundance: .; CDR3aa: CAWYNPGQAVTDTQYF
v_gene: TRBV10-3; d_gene: TRBD1; abundance: .; CDR3aa: CAIRAGGEEKLFF
v_gene: TRBV7-2; d_gene: TRBD1; abundance: once; CDR3aa: CASSLTGVDSPLHF
v_gene: TRBV29-1; d_gene: TRBD1; abundance: .; CDR3aa: CSVAYTGDGGELFF
v_gene: TRBV2; d_gene: .; abundance: .; CDR3aa: CASSDAGEGEQYF
v_gene: TRBV9; d_gene: .; abundance: .; CDR3aa: CASGGRLNTEAFF
v_gene: TRBV9; d_gene: .; abundance: .; CDR3aa: CASSALGHGEGTIYF
v_gene: TRBV5-8; d_gene: TRBD1; abundance: .; CDR3aa: CASSSGQVSNQPQHF
v_gene: TRBV10-3; d_gene: TRBD2; abundance: .; CDR3aa: CAIRDGLAGYEQYF
v_gene: TRBV6-1; d_gene: TRBD1; abundance: .; CDR3aa: CASKGTGLTGELFF
v_gene: TRBV9; d_gene: .; abundance: .; CDR3aa: CASSVLGDTEAFF
v_gene: TRBV6-6; d_gene: .; abundance: .; CDR3aa: CASLEQGNEQFF
v_gene: TRBV7-3; d_gene: .; abundance: .; CDR3aa: CASSLGTQAYNEQFF
v_gene: TRBV2; d_gene: .; abundance: .; CDR3aa: CASSESDYDNEQFF
v_gene: TRBV5-1; d_gene: TRBD1; abundance: .; CDR3aa: CASIREQGTDTQYF
v_gene: TRBV5-4; d_gene: TRBD1; abundance: .; CDR3aa: CASSSGQGKTEAFF
v_gene: TRBV2; d_gene: TRBD1; abundance: .; CDR3aa: CASSTSGTGTYEQYF
v_gene: TRBV2; d_gene: TRBD2; abundance: .; CDR3aa: CASSAAGLAGSSYNEQFF
v_gene: TRBV7-9; d_gene: .; abundance: .; CDR3aa: CAVSSQISAGGQETQYF
v_gene: TRBV6-6; d_gene: TRBD1; abundance: .; CDR3aa: CASSYFSGQGNTEAFF
v_gene: TRBV5-4; d_gene: .; abundance: .; CDR3aa: CASSQGHTSNYGYTF
v_gene: TRBV27; d_gene: TRBD1; abundance: .; CDR3aa: CASRAPDRDLNTEAFF
v_gene: TRBV7-7; d_gene: .; abundance: .; CDR3aa: CASSVSPGTTYEQYF
v_gene: TRBV19; d_gene: .; abundance: .; CDR3aa: CASSIASRSTGELFF
v_gene: TRBV19; d_gene: .; abundance: .; CDR3aa: CASSRRVTSYEQYF
v_gene: TRBV30; d_gene: .; abundance: .; CDR3aa: CAWSVRSYNEQFF
v_gene: TRBV4-2; d_gene: .; abundance: .; CDR3aa: CASSQELAPGTDTQYF